The clone carrying this T cell receptor beta chain appeared a single time. The antigen is undetermined. The V end was cut by 2 bases, the J end by 4 bases, with 8 bases between. Germline V gene lookup returns CDR1 MDHEN and CDR2 SYDVKM. CDR3 size: 14 residues. Some clones are missing from TCRdb's copy, which holds only in-frame ones; the method was immunoSEQ multiplex PCR. The table has some 69,000 clones, 70% to 90% seen once. The entry originates in a study of OX40 agonist ivuxolimab in advanced cancers. Across the whole study: Patients received ivuxolimab, an intravenous treatment, every 2 weeks at 0.01 to 10 mg/kg. Findings and limits, study-wide: At doses 0.1 to 3.0 mg/kg, CD4+ and CD8+ clones expanded.

This rearrangement joins TRBV28 to TRBJ2-2, with D uncertain. This clonotype was sampled from an adult with an advanced solid tumor such as melanoma, head and neck, liver or kidney cancer. The sample in question was CD4+ or CD8+ T cells sorted from blood, obtained in a trial of the OX40 agonist ivuxolimab. CDR3 loop: CASSLSSGTGELFF. DNA of the CDR3: TGTGCCAGCAGTTTAAGCTCGGGCACCGGGGAGCTGTTTTTT.